This T cell receptor beta chain was captured in a study of blood T cell repertoires in COVID-19. The sample holds one count of this clone. Germline V CDR1 and CDR2: SGHKS, YYEKEE (reference sequence). V dropped 2 bases and J dropped 0 bases, with 13 bases sitting between them. The CDR3 covers 16 residues. Clones were read by immunoSEQ multiplex PCR, and TCRdb kept only the in-frame ones, dropping some. The sample records 350,000 or so clones, 80% to 90% being singletons. The TCR comes from a woman aged 40 to 50 with acute COVID-19. The V gene is TRBV5-5, the J gene TRBJ2-3; TRBD2 might be the D (5 bases). Sequencing was carried out using PBMCs or T cells enriched from blood (not recorded which). CDR3 in DNA: TGTGCCAGCAGCTTACCCCGCCTAGCAAGCACAGATACGCAGTATTTT. It is translated as CASSLPRLASTDTQYF.